These 7 T cell receptor beta chains were sequenced from one sample in a study of blood T cell repertoires in COVID-19. Using immunoSEQ multiplex PCR, the repertoire was profiled, and TCRdb retains in-frame clones only, with some absent. The sample has roughly 41,000 clones, 80% to 90% seen once. Material for sequencing was peripheral blood. These receptors were obtained from a human donor in a cohort sampled during active COVID-19. The donor label of this sample is uncertain.

The chain couples TRBV7-9 to TRBJ2-3, with 11 bases matching TRBD1. The ends lost 5 bases at V and 4 bases at J; junction bases unmatched: 8. The CDR3 has 16 amino acids. Germline V lookup: CDR1 SEHNR, CDR2 FQNEAQ (reference sequence). The CDR3 loop is CASSADRTGGADTQYF. The CDR3 nucleotides are TGTGCCAGCAGCGCAGACCGGACAGGGGGCGCAGATACGCAGTATTTT.

This clone occurred once. The CDR3 DNA sequence: TGTGCCAGCAGGGTCCAGGCAGGGACTAATCAGCCCCAGCATTTT. This encodes CASRVQAGTNQPQHF. The rearrangement links TRBV2 to TRBJ1-5; tentatively, D is TRBD1 (5 bases). Germline assignment: CDR1 SNHLY and CDR2 FYNNEI. Trimming shortened V by 6 bases and J by 4 bases, and 16 bases separated the two germline ends. The CDR3 is made up of 15 amino acids.

The chain uses TRBV19 and TRBJ1-2; D uncertain. V lost 7 bases and J lost 2, with 8 bases in between. This CDR3 is 12 amino acids long. The germline gives CDR1 LNHDA, CDR2 SQIVND (reference sequence). CDR3 amino acids: CASTSNNYGYTF. CDR3 coding DNA: TGTGCCAGTACCTCTAACAACTATGGCTACACCTTC.

This clone was found once. The rearrangement joins TRBV6-5 to TRBJ1-2, with TRBD1 identical over 10 bases. The CDR3 sequence is 13 residues long. The V and J ends lost 4 bases and 7 bases, in that order; junction bases with no gene match: 3. Germline V gene data show CDR1 as MNHEY and CDR2 as SVGAGI. The CDR3 region is CASSWTGGTGYTF. Written as DNA, the CDR3 is TGTGCCAGCAGTTGGACAGGGGGAACTGGCTACACCTTC.

A few counts support this clone. The chain is built from TRBV28 and TRBJ2-3; D call uncertain. The germline V and J ends were trimmed by 7 bases and 1 base, with 12 bases remaining between them. Germline V gives CDR1 MDHEN, CDR2 SYDVKM. CDR3 length: 14 residues. As DNA, the CDR3 is TGTGCCAGCATCCTCAGATTACGCACAGATACGCAGTATTTT. Translated, it gives CASILRLRTDTQYF.

The table lists this clone with a count of one. The CDR3 reads CASSLGTGWGEAFF. In nucleotides, the CDR3 is TGTGCCAGCAGCCTTGGGACAGGGTGGGGTGAAGCTTTCTTT. This rearrangement joins TRBV7-9 to TRBJ1-1; 9 bases are a match to TRBD1. Germline CDR1 and CDR2: SEHNR and FQNEAQ (reference sequence). This CDR3 spans 14 amino acids. Unmatched junction bases numbered 8, after V lost 5 bases and J lost 7 bases.

As to this clone: Germline and junction disagree at one end, which may indicate a read error. The chain links TRBV6-1 to TRBJ1-3; 8 bases fit TRBD1. This CDR3 has 15 amino acids. Germline V CDR1 and CDR2: MNHNS, SASEGT. Here the CDR3 reads CASREDRGSGNTIYF. CDR3 DNA sequence: TGTGCCAGCAGGGAAGACAGGGGCTCTGGAAACACCATATATTTT.